The clone carrying this T cell receptor beta chain has ten or more counts. Its specificity is not known. The sample comes from a study of regulatory T cells in long-lasting Graves disease. Study-level results: Possibly, accuracy suffered from the small sample size.

Regarding time point: newly diagnosed GD, antithyroid drugs for less than 3 months. PBMCs were the source of the RNA used for TCR sequencing. Roughly 10 milliliters of peripheral blood were drawn into EDTA tubes. V was cut by 2 bases and J by 4 bases, with 8 bases left in between. This CDR3 has 12 residues. Germline CDR1 is DFQATT and CDR2 is SNEGSKA (reference sequence). Arm-PCR of CDR3 regions with iRepertoire HTBI primers generated TCR beta libraries. TCRdb fed the multiplex PCR reads into MiXCR, producing one record per CDR3 protein. Of approximately 400,000 distinct CDR3 sequences listed, about 14% were seen once; the top ten hold 22%.

The rearrangement links TRBV20-1 to TRBJ2-5, with D possibly TRBD2 on 6 matching bases. The sequencing here drew on peripheral blood mononuclear cells (PBMCs), taken at new diagnosis, from a patient treated with antithyroid drugs. The source of this sequence is a female donor with Graves disease. DNA of the CDR3: TGCAGTGCTAGATGGCGGGGAGAGACCCAGTACTTC. Its protein is CSARWRGETQYF.